One sample yielded the 28 T cell receptor beta chains listed below, sequenced in a study of cytomegalovirus exposure and HLA in healthy donors. Primers included in the PCR were 60 Vbeta and 13 Jbeta primers. Assay used: immunoSEQ multiplex PCR; TCRdb lists only in-frame clones, some missing. The top ten clones hold about 2.8% of a sample with about 150,000 clones, about four fifths of them seen once. Sequencing was carried out using PBMCs. The source of these receptors is a man aged 18 to 29 in good health and CMV-seronegative.

The chain employs TRBV6-5 and TRBJ1-1, with D perhaps TRBD1 (6 bases). V lost 2 bases and J lost 5, with 18 bases in between. This CDR3 has 16 amino acids. The germline CDR1 and CDR2 sequences are MNHEY and SVGAGI. The CDR3 here is CASSYGGRKIGTEAFF. The CDR3 DNA follows: TGTGCCAGCAGTTACGGGGGCCGCAAAATCGGGACTGAAGCTTTCTTT.

The chain couples TRBV11-2 to TRBJ2-1; 8 bases line up with TRBD1. V gave up 3 bases and J gave up 8 bases; unmatched junction bases: 6. CDR1 is SGHAT, CDR2 FQNNGV, per germline. The CDR3 has 14 residues. CDR3 protein: CASSLDRVEDEQFF. Written as DNA, the CDR3 is TGTGCCAGCAGCTTGGACAGGGTAGAGGATGAGCAGTTCTTC.

This clone has just one count. V usage is TRBV5-1 and J usage is TRBJ2-4, with TRBD1 as a possible D gene (6 bases). CDR3 length: 16 residues. Deletions cut 0 bases from V and 12 bases from J, with 22 bases between. Germline CDR1 is SGHRS and CDR2 is YFSETQ. In nucleotides, the CDR3 is TGCGCCAGCAGCTTGGAGCAGGGTGCCGGAGAGGACAGTCAGTACTTC. It codes for CASSLEQGAGEDSQYF.

The chain recombines TRBV30 with TRBJ1-3; unclear D gene. Per the germline V gene, CDR1 is GTSNPN and CDR2 is SVGIG (reference sequence). The CDR3 has 15 amino acids. The V end was cut by 3 bases, the J end by 0 bases, with 12 bases between. The CDR3: CAWRVRGRSGNTIYF. The CDR3 DNA is TGTGCCTGGAGAGTAAGAGGGCGCTCTGGAAACACCATATATTTT.

J is TRBJ1-6 and V is TRBV15, with D possibly matching TRBD1 (6 bases). The V gene's germline CDR1 is LNHNV and CDR2 YYDKDF (reference sequence). Between the trimmed V and J ends, which lost 3 bases and 4 bases, there was a span of 22 bases. There are 19 residues in the CDR3. CDR3 DNA sequence: TGTGCCACCAGCAGGGATTTGCAAAGGGGGACATCTTATAATTCACCCCTCCACTTT. It specifies CATSRDLQRGTSYNSPLHF.

To note about this clone: This specimen includes other DNA sequences encoding the same CDR3. The chain carries TRBV7-8 and TRBJ2-3, with a tentative D call TRBD1 (5 bases). There are 16 residues in the CDR3. Germline CDR1 is SGHVS and CDR2 is FQNEAQ. The V gene lost 1 base and the J gene lost 1 base, with 12 bases spanning the gap. The CDR3 bases are TGTGCCAGCAGCTTAGTAGGGCAGGGCGGCACAGATACGCAGTATTTT. Its protein product is CASSLVGQGGTDTQYF.

The rearrangement joins TRBV7-8 to TRBJ2-1; possible D gene TRBD2, 5 bases. V lost 5 bases, J lost 6 bases, and 23 bases lay in between. The CDR3 has 17 amino acids. CDR1 and CDR2 (germline): SGHVS, FQNEAQ. The CDR3 nucleotides are TGTGCCAGCAGCCGCCAATTTGGAGGCACGAGCGTCAATGAGCAGTTCTTC. This encodes CASSRQFGGTSVNEQFF.

The chain is built from TRBV10-2 and TRBJ1-3; no firm D call. The germline V and J ends were trimmed by 6 bases and 0 bases, with 15 bases remaining between them. Germline CDR1 WSHSY, CDR2 SAAADI. This CDR3 spans 16 amino acids. This CDR3 reads CASRRLFGSSGNTIYF. The CDR3 DNA follows: TGCGCCAGCAGAAGACTCTTCGGAAGCTCTGGAAACACCATATATTTT.

The chain is built from TRBV10-3 and TRBJ1-1; 7 bases line up with TRBD1. The CDR3 sequence is 19 residues long. Germline CDR1 reads ENHRY; CDR2 reads SYGVKD. The ends lost 5 bases at V and 0 bases at J; junction bases unmatched: 18. CDR3 in amino acids: CAISNIDRSRGKMNTEAFF. Written as DNA, the CDR3 is TGTGCCATCAGTAATATCGACCGGAGCAGGGGGAAAATGAACACTGAAGCTTTCTTT.

The rearrangement joins TRBV28 to TRBJ2-3; possible D gene TRBD2, 6 bases. Germline lookup yields CDR1 MDHEN and CDR2 SYDVKM. Between the trimmed V and J ends, which lost 5 bases and 5 bases, there was a span of 14 bases. The CDR3 has 14 residues. The CDR3 DNA is TGTGCCAGCAGTCCGAGTCGGCGGGGAGATACGCAGTATTTT. As protein: CASSPSRRGDTQYF.

The rearrangement links TRBV10-3 to TRBJ2-3, with 10 bases identical to TRBD2. J was trimmed by 4 bases and V by 0 bases; bases with no gene match: 4. Germline lookup yields CDR1 ENHRY and CDR2 SYGVKD. This CDR3 contains 16 residues. CDR3 sequence (DNA): TGTGCCATCAGTGAGTCGGCTAGCGGGGGATCAGATACGCAGTATTTT. This encodes CAISESASGGSDTQYF.

The chain uses TRBV7-2 and TRBJ2-4; D possibly corresponds to TRBD1 (5 bases). V was trimmed by 8 bases and J by 2 bases, leaving 10 bases between them. Looked up from germline, CDR1 is SGHTA and CDR2 is FQGNSA. CDR3 length equals 13 residues. The CDR3 DNA reads TGTGCCAGCGAGCAGGGAACCAAAAACATTCAGTACTTC. It encodes CASEQGTKNIQYF.

The J gene is TRBJ1-1, the V gene TRBV5-1; D gene unclear. Between the trimmed V and J ends, which lost 2 bases and 0 bases, there was a span of 8 bases. Germline-derived CDR1 and CDR2 are SGHRS and YFSETQ. This CDR3 has 14 residues. CDR3 in amino acids: CASSFGFVNTEAFF. CDR3 DNA: TGCGCCAGCAGCTTCGGGTTCGTGAACACTGAAGCTTTCTTT.

This chain joins TRBV2 and TRBJ2-1, with 7 bases matching TRBD2. Unmatched junction bases numbered 8, after V lost 3 bases and J lost 3 bases. This CDR3 has 16 residues. Looked up from germline, CDR1 is SNHLY and CDR2 is FYNNEI. The CDR3: CASSDRSGVDYNEQFF. Here the CDR3 DNA reads TGTGCCAGCAGTGACCGGAGCGGGGTCGACTACAATGAGCAGTTCTTC.

V usage is TRBV29-1 and J usage is TRBJ1-4, with D maybe TRBD1 (6 bases). The germline V and J ends were trimmed by 7 bases and 5 bases, with 8 bases remaining between them. Germline V gene data show CDR1 as SQVTM and CDR2 as ANQGSEA. CDR3 size: 11 residues. The CDR3 DNA reads as TGCAGCGGGGGGACAAATGAAAAACTGTTTTTT. This gives the protein CSGGTNEKLFF.

The chain carries TRBV2 and TRBJ2-5, with TRBD1 as a possible D gene (5 bases). This CDR3 has 14 amino acids. Germline V gene sequence: CDR1 SNHLY, CDR2 FYNNEI. Trimming removed 1 base at V and 1 base at J, with 7 bases between. CDR3 region: CASSEVTAQETQYF. The CDR3 nucleotides read TGTGCCAGCAGTGAAGTGACAGCCCAAGAGACCCAGTACTTC.

Concerning this clone: Relative to the germline gene, one junction end is altered; a read error may explain this. V and J are TRBV4-1 and TRBJ1-5, with 8 bases identical to TRBD1. This CDR3 is built from 14 residues. CDR1 MGHRA and CDR2 YSYEKL come from the germline V gene. The CDR3 DNA reads TGCGCCAGCAGTAACGGACAGGGAGCTCAGCGCCAGCATTTT. It yields the protein CASSNGQGAQRQHF.

The J gene is TRBJ2-5, the V gene TRBV5-1, with D possibly being TRBD1 (5 bases). Germline V gives CDR1 SGHRS, CDR2 YFSETQ. The CDR3 has 16 residues. Trimming stripped 7 bases from V and 1 base from J, with 20 bases between. The CDR3 loop is CASGQGPIGVQETQYF. CDR3 nucleotide sequence: TGCGCCAGCGGGCAGGGCCCCATCGGCGTCCAAGAGACCCAGTACTTC.

A word on this clone: Other DNA sequences in the same sample also yield this CDR3. The chain employs TRBV5-8 and TRBJ2-7; D is uncertain. The CDR3 covers 13 residues. Germline V lookup: CDR1 SGHTS, CDR2 YDEGEE. Trimming shortened V by 3 bases and J by 7 bases, and 14 bases separated the two germline ends. The chain's CDR3 is CASSSHSLREQYV. CDR3 DNA: TGTGCCAGCAGCTCACACTCTCTTAGGGAGCAGTACGTC.

This clone appeared a few times. V and J are TRBV5-1 and TRBJ1-6; possibly TRBD1 for D (5 bases). V was shortened by 0 bases and J by 6 bases, with 7 bases between the two germline ends. Germline V gene sequence: CDR1 SGHRS, CDR2 YFSETQ. CDR3 length equals 14 residues. CDR3 nucleotide sequence: TGCGCCAGCAGCTTGGAGCAGGGTAATTCACCCCTCCACTTT. This translates into CASSLEQGNSPLHF. Full variable domain (rest looked up from reference TRBV5-1 and TRBJ1-6): KAGVTQTPRYLIKTRGQQVTLSCSPISGHRSVSWYQQTPGQGLQFLFEYFSETQRNKGNFPGRFSGRQFSNSRSEMNVSTLELGDSALYLCASSLEQGNSPLHFGNGTRLTVT.

The rearrangement joins TRBV6-1 to TRBJ1-6; 9 bases line up with TRBD1. Germline CDR1 and CDR2: MNHNS and SASEGT. The CDR3 loop spans 14 amino acids. V trimming: 7 bases; J trimming: 8 bases; junction bases outside the gene matches: 6. CDR3 amino acids: CASTRDRADSPLHF. The CDR3 region has the DNA TGTGCCAGCACCCGGGACAGGGCTGATTCACCCCTCCACTTT.

This chain connects TRBV30 to TRBJ1-4; no definite D call. The CDR3 is 13 residues long. CDR1 is GTSNPN and CDR2 is SVGIG in the germline V gene (reference sequence). The V gene lost 3 bases and the J gene lost 5 bases, with 10 bases spanning the gap. The CDR3 DNA reads as TGTGCCTGGAGGTCCGCGATAAATGAAAAACTGTTTTTT. Its protein is CAWRSAINEKLFF.

This chain joins TRBV14 and TRBJ2-5; a weak D match, TRBD1 (6 bases). Germline CDR1 SGHDN, CDR2 FVKESK. The CDR3 is 16 residues long. Between the trimmed V and J ends, which lost 6 bases and 1 base, there was a span of 18 bases. CDR3 in DNA: TGTGCCAGCAGTAAGGCCCTAGGGGGTTTCCAAGAGACCCAGTACTTC. This codes for CASSKALGGFQETQYF.

The chain uses TRBV19 and TRBJ2-1, with a weak D call TRBD2 (5 bases). This CDR3 comprises 15 residues. Trimming cost V 2 bases and J 0 bases, with 8 bases left between them. Germline CDR1 reads LNHDA; CDR2 reads SQIVND (reference sequence). CDR3: CASSITGFSYNEQFF. For the CDR3, the DNA is TGTGCCAGTAGTATAACGGGATTCTCCTACAATGAGCAGTTCTTC.

The CDR3 here is CASSLTGVGEKLFF. For the CDR3, the DNA is TGCGCCAGCAGCCTTACAGGGGTGGGGGAAAAACTGTTTTTT. This rearrangement joins TRBV4-3 to TRBJ1-4, with 7 positions matching TRBD1. Trimming at V came to 4 bases and at J to 8 bases, leaving 7 bases not matched to a gene. This CDR3 has 14 amino acids. Germline V gene data show CDR1 as LGHNA and CDR2 as YSLEER.

The V gene is TRBV28, the J gene TRBJ1-2; TRBD1 agrees at 8 bases. CDR3 length equals 18 residues. Germline CDR1 is MDHEN and CDR2 is SYDVKM. The junction had 15 bases not matched to a gene; V was cut back by 4 bases and J by 2 bases. CDR3 protein: CASSYPGQGDYLNYGYTF. The CDR3 DNA sequence: TGTGCCAGCAGTTACCCTGGACAGGGCGATTACCTGAACTATGGCTACACCTTC.

V and J are TRBV5-4 and TRBJ2-2; 12 nucleotides agree with TRBD2. In germline, CDR1 is SGHNT, CDR2 YYREEE (reference sequence). This CDR3 comprises 17 residues. J gave up 5 bases and V 5 bases, and 10 bases lay outside the gene matches. The CDR3 loop is CASSSRLAGGPTGELFF. The DNA of the CDR3 is TGTGCCAGCAGTTCCCGGCTAGCGGGGGGGCCTACCGGGGAGCTGTTTTTT.

The gene calls are TRBV27 and TRBJ2-7; D perhaps matches TRBD2 (5 bases). Trimming left V 0 bases short and J 6 bases short, with 9 bases between. Germline CDR1 MNHEY, CDR2 SMNVEV (reference sequence). The CDR3 totals 13 residues. DNA for the CDR3: TGTGCCAGCAGTTTATCCGGGGTCACCGAGCAGTACGTC. This translates into CASSLSGVTEQYV.